One and the same sample provided the 19 T cell receptor beta chains below, sequenced in a study of HIV-infected patients and healthy controls (dated 2014 in TCRdb). Follow-up blood was drawn from HIV-infected patients roughly three months, about 14 weeks, after the initiation of antiretroviral therapy. Whole blood was used without cell fractionation, so all unsorted peripheral T cells were reflected in the repertoire. The library came from 5' RACE. Sequencing relied on an Illumina MiSeq. Roughly 510 ng RNA was reverse transcribed with SuperScript III using primers against the alpha and beta constant regions. Separate alpha and beta chain libraries were generated by chain-specific third strand synthesis with multiplexing indices. The public reads were quality trimmed at Q25 with fastp and then assembled into clones with MiXCR by TCRdb, keeping productive beta chains. CDR3 protein duplicates are merged, each entry listing the most common genes and DNA. In this sample the table shows about 3,900 distinct CDR3 sequences, under 35% of which occur a single time. Clones ranked in the top ten supply roughly 20% of the sample.

The sample consisted of blood, taken during antiretroviral therapy. The receptors come from an adult with HIV infection.

This clonotype ranks as medium-sized. V usage is TRBV15 and J usage is TRBJ1-1; 7 positions agree with TRBD1. V gave up 9 bases and J gave up 4 bases; unmatched junction bases: 8. In germline, CDR1 is LNHNV, CDR2 YYDKDF (reference sequence). The CDR3 totals 13 residues. CDR3 amino acids: CATSRGPGTEAFF. In DNA, the CDR3 is TGTGCCACTTCAAGGGGGCCTGGCACTGAAGCTTTCTTT.

The V gene is TRBV5-1, the J gene TRBJ2-7; no definite D call. In germline, CDR1 is SGHRS, CDR2 YFSETQ. The CDR3 contains 13 residues. V was cut by 2 bases and J by 5 bases, with 11 bases left in between. In nucleotides, the CDR3 is TGCGCCAGCAGCTTTCAGGTCTCGGACGAGCAGTACTTC. Residues: CASSFQVSDEQYF.

By sample fraction, this clonotype is medium-sized. The chain combines TRBV5-1 with TRBJ2-3; 15 positions match TRBD2. Germline V gene data show CDR1 as SGHRS and CDR2 as YFSETQ. V was clipped by 3 bases and J by 9 bases; unmatched bases: 11. The CDR3 extends over 17 amino acids. CDR3 DNA sequence: TGCGCCAGCAGCTGGGGACTAGCGGGGGGCCTGGGTTCCACGCAGTATTTT. Translating gives CASSWGLAGGLGSTQYF.

There are a few counts of this clonotype. V gene TRBV18 combines with J gene TRBJ2-1, with a possible D match to TRBD1 (6 bases). Trimming pared 0 bases from V and 2 bases from J, leaving 11 bases between. Germline V lookup: CDR1 KGHSH, CDR2 LQKENI. The length of the CDR3 is 16 residues. The CDR3 region is CASSPPKDRPYNEQFF. The CDR3 region has the DNA TGTGCCAGCTCACCACCCAAAGACAGGCCCTACAATGAGCAGTTCTTC.

This clonotype appeared a few times. This sequence joins TRBV12-5 and TRBJ1-5; 7 nucleotides match TRBD1. The germline CDR1 and CDR2 sequences are LGHNT and FRNRAP. The trim removed 2 bases at V and 2 bases at J, leaving 3 bases unmatched. This CDR3 contains 15 residues. The CDR3 DNA reads TGTGCTAGTGGTTTGACTGACAGGGGCAATCAGCCCCAGCATTTT. It codes for CASGLTDRGNQPQHF.

V usage is TRBV20-1 and J usage is TRBJ2-4; D is ambiguous. Germline V gene lookup returns CDR1 DFQATT and CDR2 SNEGSKA (reference sequence). With 6 bases removed from V and 1 base from J, the gap between germline ends came to 4 bases. This CDR3 has 11 residues. CDR3 bases: TGCAGTGCCCACGCCAAAAACATTCAGTACTTC. Protein sequence: CSAHAKNIQYF.

By proportion, this clonotype is medium-sized. The chain is built from TRBV6-1 and TRBJ2-5, with D unclear. Trimming removed 3 bases from V and 4 bases from J, with 15 bases in between. Germline assignment: CDR1 MNHNS and CDR2 SASEGT. The CDR3 runs to 15 residues. CDR3 in amino acids: CASSDPKSTIETQYF. The CDR3 bases are TGTGCCAGCAGTGACCCTAAATCGACGATAGAGACCCAGTACTTC.

This clonotype has only a few counts. The chain is built from TRBV6-6 and TRBJ1-3; 9 nucleotides agree with TRBD1. The V gene's germline CDR1 is MNHNY and CDR2 SVGAGI (reference sequence). The CDR3 has 17 amino acids. The V segment lost 6 bases and the J segment 3 bases; nucleotides outside the gene matches: 12. This chain's CDR3 is CASSHPPGTGFGNTIYF. In DNA form, the CDR3 reads TGTGCCAGCAGCCACCCCCCCGGGACAGGGTTTGGAAACACCATATATTTT.

By its share, this clonotype is medium-sized (0.01 to 0.1%). The chain is built from TRBV29-1 and TRBJ2-1, with D tentatively TRBD1 (6 bases). Germline CDR1 is SQVTM and CDR2 is ANQGSEA. V was cut by 7 bases and J by 5 bases, with 12 bases left in between. The CDR3 runs 12 residues. The CDR3 reads CSGLTGNNEQFF. For the CDR3, the DNA is TGCAGCGGACTGACAGGCAACAATGAGCAGTTCTTC.

At least ten counts were recorded for this clonotype. The V call is TRBV12-3 or TRBV12-4, the J call TRBJ2-7; D unresolved. This CDR3 contains 14 residues. Trimming left V 2 bases short and J 1 base short, with 9 bases between. CDR3 sequence: CASSLPGGSYEQYF. The DNA of the CDR3 is TGTGCCAGCAGTTTACCGGGTGGATCCTACGAGCAGTACTTC.

The CDR3 reads CASSPRNLNRGRDTEAFF. The CDR3 DNA reads as TGTGCCAGCTCCCCCCGAAACCTAAACAGGGGACGCGACACTGAAGCTTTCTTT. J is TRBJ1-1 and V is TRBV18; 7 positions match TRBD1. The CDR3 runs to 18 residues. The germline gives CDR1 KGHSH, CDR2 LQKENI. V was clipped by 6 bases and J by 3 bases; unmatched bases: 19.

By its share, this clonotype is medium-sized. The V gene is TRBV12-3 or TRBV12-4, the J gene TRBJ1-1; D may be TRBD1 (6 bases). The CDR3 spans 12 residues. V lost 7 bases and J 8 bases, leaving 14 bases between the germline ends. For the CDR3, the DNA is TGTGCCAGCACAGCAGGGGCATCGGAAGCTTTCTTT. Protein sequence: CASTAGASEAFF.

This chain connects TRBV10-3 to TRBJ2-3; 7 bases match TRBD1. Trimming at V came to 10 bases and at J to 2 bases, leaving 9 bases not matched to a gene. The germline V gene encodes CDR1 ENHRY and CDR2 SYGVKD. The CDR3 contains 14 residues. CDR3 DNA: TGTGCCACCGGACAGGTCGGGGTCACAGATACGCAGTATTTT. Translating gives CATGQVGVTDTQYF.

V gene TRBV7-2 combines with J gene TRBJ2-3; no reliable D call. Germline-derived CDR1 and CDR2 are SGHTA and FQGNSA. The CDR3 consists of 20 residues. Trimming pared 5 bases from V and 2 bases from J, leaving 29 bases between. DNA for the CDR3: TGTGCCAGCAGCCCGAAAATTGGTCGCCATGAGGACCCGATCACAGATACGCAGTATTTT. This gives the protein CASSPKIGRHEDPITDTQYF.

The chain uses TRBV7-9 and TRBJ2-7, with D possibly being TRBD1 or TRBD2 (6 bases each). Germline-derived CDR1 and CDR2 are SEHNR and FQNEAQ (reference sequence). V dropped 8 bases and J dropped 7 bases, with 27 bases sitting between them. This CDR3 has 16 amino acids. The CDR3 DNA is TGTGCCAGCTGTTTGGAAAAGGGGGGCGAAGCAAGGGAGCAGTACTTC. Protein product: CASCLEKGGEAREQYF.

The chain employs TRBV9 and TRBJ2-7; 8 bases are shared with TRBD1. This CDR3 is built from 14 residues. The V segment lost 4 bases and the J segment 2 bases; nucleotides outside the gene matches: 5. Germline CDR1 SGDLS, CDR2 YYNGEE. CDR3 bases: TGTGCCAGCAGCCCCGAGGACAGGGCCTACGAGCAGTACTTC. Its translation: CASSPEDRAYEQYF.

V and J are TRBV19 and TRBJ2-7; 9 nucleotides align to TRBD1. Trimming took 6 bases from V and 7 from J; bases not matched to a gene: 13. CDR1 is LNHDA, CDR2 SQIVND, per germline (reference sequence). The CDR3 runs to 15 residues. This CDR3 reads CASSSRGQGPVEQYF. CDR3 nucleotides: TGTGCCAGTAGCAGCCGGGGACAGGGCCCTGTAGAGCAGTACTTC.

This clonotype was detected only a few times. V and J are TRBV5-6 and TRBJ1-5; D not resolved. CDR1 and CDR2 from the germline V gene are SGHDT and YYEEEE. The V end lost 1 base, the J end lost 6 bases, and 8 bases lay between the germline ends. This CDR3 contains 13 residues. This CDR3 reads CASSLKNGQPQHF. The CDR3 nucleotides are TGTGCCAGCAGCTTGAAAAACGGTCAGCCCCAGCATTTT.

This clonotype was counted ten times or more. The chain has TRBV7-9 and TRBJ2-7, with 8 bases that match TRBD2. The germline CDR1 and CDR2 sequences are SEHNR and FQNEAQ (reference sequence). The CDR3 extends over 16 amino acids. With 5 bases clipped from V and 5 bases from J, the junction kept 14 bases outside the gene matches. Here the CDR3 reads CASSPGVAGSYHEQYF. DNA of the CDR3: TGTGCCAGCAGCCCTGGGGTAGCGGGGAGCTACCACGAGCAGTACTTC.